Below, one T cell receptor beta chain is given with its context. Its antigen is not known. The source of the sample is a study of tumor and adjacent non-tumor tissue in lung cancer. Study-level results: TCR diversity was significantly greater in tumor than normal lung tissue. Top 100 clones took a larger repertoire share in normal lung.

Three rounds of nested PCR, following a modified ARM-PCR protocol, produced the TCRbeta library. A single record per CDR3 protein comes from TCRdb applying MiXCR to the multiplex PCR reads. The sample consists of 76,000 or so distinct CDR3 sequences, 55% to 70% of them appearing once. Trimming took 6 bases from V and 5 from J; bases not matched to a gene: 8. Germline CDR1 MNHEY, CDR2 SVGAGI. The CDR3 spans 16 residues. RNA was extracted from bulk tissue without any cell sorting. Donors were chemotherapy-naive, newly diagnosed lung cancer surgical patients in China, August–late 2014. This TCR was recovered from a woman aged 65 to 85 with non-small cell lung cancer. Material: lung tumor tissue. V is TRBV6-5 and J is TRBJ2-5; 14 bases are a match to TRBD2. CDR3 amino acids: CASSRGLAGDMETQYF. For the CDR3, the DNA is TGTGCCAGCAGCCGGGGACTAGCGGGAGATATGGAGACCCAGTACTTC.